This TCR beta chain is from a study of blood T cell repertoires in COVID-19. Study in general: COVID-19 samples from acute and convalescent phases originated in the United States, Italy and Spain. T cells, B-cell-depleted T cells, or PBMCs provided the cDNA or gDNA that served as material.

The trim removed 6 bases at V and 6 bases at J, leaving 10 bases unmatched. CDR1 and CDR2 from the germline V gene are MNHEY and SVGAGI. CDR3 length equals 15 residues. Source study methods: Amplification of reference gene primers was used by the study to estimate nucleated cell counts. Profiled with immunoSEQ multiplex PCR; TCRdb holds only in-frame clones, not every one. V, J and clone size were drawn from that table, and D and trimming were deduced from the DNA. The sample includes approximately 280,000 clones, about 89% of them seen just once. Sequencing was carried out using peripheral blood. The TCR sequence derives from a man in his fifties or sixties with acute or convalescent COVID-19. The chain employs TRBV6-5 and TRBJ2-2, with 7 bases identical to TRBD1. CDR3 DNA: TGTGCCAGCAGGGCGACAGGGCTCCAATCCGGGGAGCTGTTTTTT. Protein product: CASRATGLQSGELFF.